The sequence of this TCR beta chain was determined in a study of neurological immune-mediated disorders. This CDR3 is built from 13 residues. Trimming removed 5 bases at V and 5 bases at J, with 7 bases between. Each CDR3 protein gets one entry after TCRdb re-called the 5' RACE reads with MiXCR. The sample includes about 120,000 distinct CDR3 sequences, roughly 3.4% of them seen just once. The sample holds many counts of this clonotype. Its antigen is still unknown. Stored at -80 C, 2 million PBMCs were the source of the unsorted libraries. Broader study findings: Phylogenetic grouping put 18 of 34 multiple sclerosis patients' repertoires into one related-CDR3 cluster, a possible signature.

The chain combines TRBV12-3 or TRBV12-4 with TRBJ1-6, with a tentative D call TRBD1 (5 bases). The clonotype originates from a woman in her thirties with multiple sclerosis. Sequenced material: PBMCs. The CDR3 sequence is CASSGTDNSPLHF. Written as DNA, the CDR3 is TGTGCCAGCAGTGGGACCGATAATTCACCCCTCCACTTT.